The T cell receptor (beta chain) under discussion was sequenced for a study of immune evolution from preneoplasia to lung adenocarcinoma. Profiling relied on immunoSEQ multiplex PCR, and the TCRdb table lists in-frame clones only, not all of them. The table includes 3,000 to 4,000 clones, around 80% detected once. This clone was recorded a few times. The antigen is unknown. Study conclusions and caveats: Top clone frequencies peaked in normal lung, apparently declining through invasive adenocarcinoma. Later-stage lesions appeared to have more T cells, more diversity, less clonality.

With 4 bases removed from V and 4 bases from J, the gap between germline ends came to 9 bases. This CDR3 is 12 amino acids long. CDR1 is SQVTM, CDR2 ANQGSEA, per germline. The V call is TRBV29-1, the J call TRBJ2-3; tentative D call: TRBD2 (6 bases). Sample: FFPE atypical adenomatous hyperplasia tissue from the lung. Documented subset: atypical adenomatous hyperplasia (AAH), lung preneoplasia. The TCR originated in a person between 65 and 79 years old with lung adenocarcinoma. The CDR3 DNA is TGCAGCGTTGTAGGGACTGCAGATACGCAGTATTTT. Translation gives CSVVGTADTQYF.